This T cell receptor beta chain emerged from a study of blood T cell repertoires in COVID-19. This clone was observed a few times. The repertoire was sequenced with immunoSEQ multiplex PCR; TCRdb's copy has only in-frame clones and lacks some. This table holds approximately 140,000 clones, roughly 84% found once. Cohort assignment relied on participant-reported clinical history. The CDR3 extends over 15 amino acids. The V and J ends lost 7 bases and 0 bases, in that order; junction bases with no gene match: 6. CDR1 and CDR2 from the germline V gene are SGDLS and YYNGEE. Sequenced material: PBMCs or T cells enriched from blood (not recorded which). The chain joins TRBV9 to TRBJ1-3; TRBD1 matches 8 bases. The TCR was taken from a woman between 45 and 60 years old who had been exposed to COVID-19. This chain's CDR3 is CASAGTGSSGNTIYF. As DNA, the CDR3 is TGTGCCAGCGCCGGGACAGGTAGCTCTGGAAACACCATATATTTT. Supplemented by reference TRBV9 and TRBJ1-3, the full variable domain reads DSGVTQTPKHLITATGQRVTLRCSPRSGDLSVYWYQQSLDQGLQFLIQYYNGEERAKGNILERFSAQQFPDLHSELNLSSLELGDSALYFCASAGTGSSGNTIYFGEGSWLTVV.